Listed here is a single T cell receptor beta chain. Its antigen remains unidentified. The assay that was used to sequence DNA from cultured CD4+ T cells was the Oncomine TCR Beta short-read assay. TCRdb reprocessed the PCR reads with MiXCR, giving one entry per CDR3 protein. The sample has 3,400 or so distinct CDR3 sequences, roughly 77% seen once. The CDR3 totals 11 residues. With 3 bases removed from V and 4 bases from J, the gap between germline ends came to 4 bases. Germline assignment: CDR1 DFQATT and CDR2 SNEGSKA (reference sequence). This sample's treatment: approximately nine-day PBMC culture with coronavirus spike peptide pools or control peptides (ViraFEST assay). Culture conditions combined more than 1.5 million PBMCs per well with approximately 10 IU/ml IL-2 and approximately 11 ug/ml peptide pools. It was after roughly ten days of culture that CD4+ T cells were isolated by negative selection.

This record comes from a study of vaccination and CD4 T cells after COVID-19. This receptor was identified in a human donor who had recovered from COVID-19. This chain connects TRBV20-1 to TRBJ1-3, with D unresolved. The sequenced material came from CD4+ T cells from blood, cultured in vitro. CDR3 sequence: CSARRGNTIYF. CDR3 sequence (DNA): TGCAGTGCTAGGCGCGGAAACACCATATATTTT.